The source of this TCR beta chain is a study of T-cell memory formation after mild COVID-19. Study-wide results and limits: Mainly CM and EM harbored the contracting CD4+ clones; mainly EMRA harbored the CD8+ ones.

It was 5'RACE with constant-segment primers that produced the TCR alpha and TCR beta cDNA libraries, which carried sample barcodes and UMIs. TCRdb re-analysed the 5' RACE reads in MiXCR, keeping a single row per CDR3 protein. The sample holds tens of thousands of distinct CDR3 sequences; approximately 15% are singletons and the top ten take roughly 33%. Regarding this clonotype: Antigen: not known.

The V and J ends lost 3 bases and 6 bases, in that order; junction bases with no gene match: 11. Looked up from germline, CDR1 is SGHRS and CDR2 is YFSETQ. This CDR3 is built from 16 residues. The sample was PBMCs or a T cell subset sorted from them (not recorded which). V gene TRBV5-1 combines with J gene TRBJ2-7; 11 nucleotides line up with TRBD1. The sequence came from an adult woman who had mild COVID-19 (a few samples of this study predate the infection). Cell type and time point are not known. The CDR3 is CASSSFPGQGDSEQYF. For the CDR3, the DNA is TGCGCCAGCAGCTCTTTTCCGGGACAGGGGGATAGCGAGCAGTACTTC.